This TCR beta chain was identified in a study of T cell clonotyping in hematopoietic cell transplantation. For the study at large: Pretransplant recipient samples were taken after cytoreduction. General observations from the study: Pathologically expanded recipient clonotypes increased progressively from day 30 to day 180 as diversity fell. No sorting was done, leaving CD4 and CD8 contributions mixed.

Of note for this clone: The antigen is unknown.

The V and J ends lost 5 bases and 2 bases respectively, with 10 bases between them. The germline V gene encodes CDR1 MGHDK and CDR2 SYGVNS. The CDR3 totals 13 residues. Time point in this sample: recipient sample about 28 days before transplant, after cytoreduction. Recipient blood drawn about 28 days pretransplant and days 30, 100, 180 after. Sequenced by immunoSEQ multiplex PCR; TCRdb stores in-frame clones only, minus some. This sample has roughly 45,000 clones; 85% to 90% occur once, and the top ten carry less than 6.5%. The V gene is TRBV25-1, the J gene TRBJ2-7; weak D call: TRBD1 (6 bases). Sequenced here: peripheral blood mononuclear cells, sampled before stem cell transplant. The sequence came from a man aged 55 to 69 with biphenotypic leukemia. Some clones in this sample may be carry-over from other donors' samples. The CDR3 is CASSRGQPYEQYF. The CDR3 nucleotides read TGTGCCAGCAGTCGAGGACAGCCCTACGAGCAGTACTTC.